Presented here are 11 T cell receptor beta chains from one specimen sequenced in a study of T-cell reconstitution after alpha-beta-depleted transplantation in children. Unique molecular identifiers tagged the TCRbeta library. TCRdb called the PCR reads again in MiXCR, with one record for every CDR3 protein. The table lists around 400,000 distinct CDR3 sequences, roughly 22% of them singletons. Sequencing used PBMCs from the stem cell graft donor, obtained from the stem cell graft. The receptors originated from a human donor who donated a stem cell graft to a child with acute myeloid leukemia.

The chain recombines TRBV7-2 with TRBJ2-3, with TRBD1 matching over 8 bases. J lost 5 bases, V lost 3 bases, and 7 bases had no gene match. Germline CDR1 reads SGHTA; CDR2 reads FQGNSA. CDR3 length: 15 residues. CDR3 in DNA: TGTGCCAGCAGCTTGGCCAGGGGGCGAATAGATACGCAGTATTTT. The encoded protein is CASSLARGRIDTQYF.

This clonotype was detected only a few times. The rearrangement links TRBV4-3 to TRBJ2-1; D is uncertain. This CDR3 region has 14 residues. The V end lost 0 bases, the J end lost 8 bases, and 11 bases lay between the germline ends. Germline assignment: CDR1 LGHNA and CDR2 YSLEER. This CDR3 reads CASSQDNSGDEQFF. The CDR3 nucleotides are TGCGCCAGCAGCCAAGATAACAGTGGTGATGAGCAGTTCTTC.

The CDR3 nucleotides read TGCAGCGTTGTTGGTGGACGCTATGGCTACACCTTC. Translating gives CSVVGGRYGYTF. J is TRBJ1-2 and V is TRBV29-1; D unclear. The CDR3 runs to 12 residues. CDR1 and CDR2 from the germline V gene are SQVTM and ANQGSEA. Trimming took off 4 bases at V and 4 bases at J, with 10 bases between the two ends.

This clonotype was counted many times. The genes are TRBV12-3 or TRBV12-4 and TRBJ1-6, with TRBD1 identical over 8 bases. The CDR3 is 14 residues long. V lost 7 bases, J lost 4 bases, and 3 bases stayed unmatched. The CDR3 reads CASIQGAYNSPLHF. In DNA, the CDR3 is TGTGCCAGCATTCAGGGGGCGTATAATTCACCCCTCCACTTT.

This clonotype came up many times. This CDR3 is CASSPGITDTQYF. CDR3 in DNA: TGTGCCAGCAGTCCCGGGATTACAGATACGCAGTATTTT. V is TRBV12-3 or TRBV12-4 and J is TRBJ2-3; the D gene is possibly TRBD2 (5 bases). Deletions cut 5 bases from V and 3 bases from J, with 9 bases between. This CDR3 comprises 13 residues.

This clonotype was seen a handful of times. The rearrangement joins TRBV6-1 to TRBJ2-1, with D tentatively TRBD2 (5 bases). Germline CDR1 reads MNHNS; CDR2 reads SASEGT. The V end lost 8 bases, the J end lost 5 bases, and 16 bases lay between the germline ends. The CDR3 loop spans 14 amino acids. The CDR3 bases are TGTGCCAGCTCATTAAAACGGGGTCACAATGAGCAGTTCTTC. This gives the protein CASSLKRGHNEQFF.

The chain has TRBV12-3 or TRBV12-4 and TRBJ2-7, with TRBD1 identical over 8 bases. V lost 3 bases, J lost 5 bases, and 6 bases stayed unmatched. The CDR3 extends over 14 amino acids. Here the CDR3 reads CASSFGQGINEQYF. DNA of the CDR3: TGTGCCAGCAGTTTCGGACAGGGTATCAACGAGCAGTACTTC.

The rearrangement joins TRBV5-1 to TRBJ2-2; 9 positions match TRBD1. The CDR3 is 16 amino acids. Germline lookup yields CDR1 SGHRS and CDR2 YFSETQ. V was clipped by 5 bases and J by 3 bases; unmatched bases: 8. The chain's CDR3 is CASRPTGGADTGELFF. The DNA for the CDR3 is TGCGCCAGCAGACCAACAGGGGGCGCTGACACCGGGGAGCTGTTTTTT.

The J gene is TRBJ1-2, the V gene TRBV28, with a tentative D call TRBD1 (6 bases). The CDR3 totals 20 residues. V was shortened by 5 bases and J by 0 bases, with 28 bases between the two germline ends. The germline V gene encodes CDR1 MDHEN and CDR2 SYDVKM. DNA of the CDR3: TGTGCCAGCAGTCACAGGGCCCCTTTTTCCGGGGGGACCCCTAACTATGGCTACACCTTC. Amino acids: CASSHRAPFSGGTPNYGYTF.

This clonotype was seen only a few times. This chain joins TRBV12-3 or TRBV12-4 and TRBJ2-3; 8 positions match TRBD1. After removal of 6 bases from V and 1 base from J, the junction contained 6 bases not matched to a gene. This CDR3 comprises 15 residues. CDR3 loop: CASRLTTGGTDTQYF. Written as DNA, the CDR3 is TGTGCCAGCAGGCTAACGACAGGGGGCACAGATACGCAGTATTTT.

The chain's CDR3 is CASSDPRGAGNTIYF. Here the CDR3 DNA reads TGTGCCAGCAGTGACCCCAGGGGAGCTGGAAACACCATATATTTT. The genes are TRBV25-1 and TRBJ1-3; a possible D gene is TRBD1 (6 bases). The CDR3 loop spans 15 amino acids. The ends were cut back, 3 bases at V and 2 bases at J, with 11 bases in the middle. Germline loops: CDR1 MGHDK, CDR2 SYGVNS.